The 21 T cell receptor beta chains given below trace back to one sample, sequenced in a study of human T cells and chemical hapten exposure. TCRdb fed the RACE reads into MiXCR, producing one record per CDR3 protein. This table has 180,000 or so distinct CDR3 sequences, 25% to 30% appearing once. Time point specified: pre-sensitization, week 0. As to treatment: therapeutic diphenylcyclopropenone sensitization with weekly scalp DPC. The specimen comprised whole blood, sampled in connection with sensitization to the hapten diphenylcyclopropenone (DPC). The receptor set was obtained from a woman in her thirties with alopecia areata. Some clones in this sample may be carry-over from other donors' samples.

The chain has TRBV15 and TRBJ1-1; D ambiguous. Germline V lookup: CDR1 LNHNV, CDR2 YYDKDF (reference sequence). CDR3 length equals 13 residues. Trimming cost V 3 bases and J 4 bases, with 9 bases left between them. The chain's CDR3 is CATSSRLGTEAFF. In DNA, the CDR3 is TGTGCCACCAGCAGCCGCCTGGGCACTGAAGCTTTCTTT.

This clonotype was detected a few times. V gene TRBV29-1 combines with J gene TRBJ1-2, with unresolved D. The CDR3 loop spans 12 amino acids. V lost 3 bases, J lost 1 base, and 6 bases lay in between. CDR1 and CDR2 from the germline V gene are SQVTM and ANQGSEA. The CDR3 DNA reads as TGCAGCGTTGACCACTATAACTATGGCTACACCTTC. Protein sequence: CSVDHYNYGYTF.

This chain joins TRBV28 and TRBJ2-7, with 11 bases lining up with TRBD1. Germline CDR1 is MDHEN and CDR2 is SYDVKM. The length of the CDR3 is 15 residues. V shed 1 base, J shed 7 bases, and the junction held 6 bases outside the gene matches. The CDR3 DNA is TGTGCCAGCAGTTTATCGGGACAGGGGGTAGGGGAGCAGTACTTC. This translates into CASSLSGQGVGEQYF.

The genes are TRBV28 and TRBJ2-4; D gene unclear. Trimming cost V 5 bases and J 2 bases, with 7 bases left between them. The germline V gene encodes CDR1 MDHEN and CDR2 SYDVKM. This CDR3 region has 13 residues. The CDR3 protein is CASSASPKNIQYF. The CDR3 DNA reads as TGTGCCAGCAGTGCGTCTCCCAAAAACATTCAGTACTTC.

The chain carries TRBV9 and TRBJ2-1; 7 positions match TRBD1. The CDR3 has 15 residues. Germline CDR1 is SGDLS and CDR2 is YYNGEE. The V and J ends lost 4 bases and 2 bases, in that order; junction bases with no gene match: 6. The CDR3 here is CASSLRQGTYNEQFF. The CDR3, as DNA: TGTGCCAGCAGCCTCCGACAGGGAACCTACAATGAGCAGTTCTTC.

The rearrangement joins TRBV7-8 to TRBJ1-3; D ambiguous. Trimming shortened V by 2 bases and J by 0 bases, and 5 bases separated the two germline ends. Germline V gene lookup returns CDR1 SGHVS and CDR2 FQNEAQ. The CDR3 covers 14 residues. This CDR3 reads CASSLSHSGNTIYF. CDR3 nucleotides: TGTGCCAGCAGCTTAAGCCACTCTGGAAACACCATATATTTT.

This clonotype was recorded at least ten times. The J gene is TRBJ1-1, the V gene TRBV27; weak D call: TRBD1 (6 bases). The ends were cut back, 1 base at V and 6 bases at J, with 15 bases in the middle. The CDR3 has 15 amino acids. Germline V lookup: CDR1 MNHEY, CDR2 SMNVEV (reference sequence). The CDR3 DNA sequence: TGTGCCAGCAGTTTATATGGGGGGGGGCAAGCTGAAGCTTTCTTT. Its translation is CASSLYGGGQAEAFF.

CDR3 bases: TGTGCCTCGGCCGGACAGGCACCCAATCAGCCCCAGCATTTT. Translated, it gives CASAGQAPNQPQHF. The V gene is TRBV10-3, the J gene TRBJ1-5, with 7 bases lining up with TRBD1. Germline lookup yields CDR1 ENHRY and CDR2 SYGVKD. Trimming took 11 bases from V and 3 from J; bases not matched to a gene: 10. This CDR3 is 14 amino acids long.

This clonotype occurred a few times. CDR3 protein: CATSRDPQVGEAFF. As DNA, the CDR3 is TGTGCCACCAGCAGAGATCCCCAGGTGGGTGAAGCTTTCTTT. The chain is built from TRBV15 and TRBJ1-1; D gene unclear. V was trimmed by 0 bases and J by 7 bases, leaving 12 bases between them. Germline CDR1 reads LNHNV; CDR2 reads YYDKDF (reference sequence). CDR3 length: 14 amino acids.

This clonotype was counted only a few times. The chain has TRBV2 and TRBJ1-2; no reliable D call. There are 12 residues in the CDR3. The V and J ends lost 1 base and 7 bases respectively, with 7 bases between them. Germline lookup yields CDR1 SNHLY and CDR2 FYNNEI. CDR3 sequence reads: CASSEEVLGYTF. CDR3 nucleotide sequence: TGTGCCAGCAGTGAAGAGGTGCTTGGCTACACCTTC.

This clonotype showed up just a few times. The chain joins TRBV29-1 to TRBJ2-3; D gene unclear. Germline V gene data show CDR1 as SQVTM and CDR2 as ANQGSEA. Trimming removed 7 bases from V and 4 bases from J, with 12 bases in between. The CDR3 totals 12 residues. The CDR3 is CSALEVADTQYF. As DNA, the CDR3 is TGCAGCGCGCTCGAGGTCGCAGATACGCAGTATTTT.

This sequence joins TRBV7-9 and TRBJ1-2; D not resolved. Trimming pared 0 bases from V and 0 bases from J, leaving 11 bases between. This CDR3 has 16 amino acids. Per germline, CDR1 SEHNR and CDR2 FQNEAQ (reference sequence). This chain's CDR3 is CASSLARMETNYGYTF. The CDR3 nucleotides read TGTGCCAGCAGCTTAGCGCGGATGGAAACTAACTATGGCTACACCTTC. The variable domain in full, completed from reference TRBV7-9 and TRBJ1-2, reads DTGVSQNPRHKITKRGQNVTFRCDPISEHNRLYWYRQTLGQGPEFLTYFQNEAQLEKSRLLSDRFSAERPKGSFSTLEIQRTEQGDSAMYLCASSLARMETNYGYTFGSGTRLTVV.

This chain connects TRBV27 to TRBJ2-6; 12 nucleotides align to TRBD2. The CDR3 contains 18 residues. V dropped 4 bases and J dropped 0; count of bases not matched to a gene: 4. CDR1 is MNHEY and CDR2 is SMNVEV in the germline V gene (reference sequence). CDR3 DNA: TGTGCCAGCAGTTCGAGACTAGCGGGAGCCTCTGGGGCCAACGTCCTGACTTTC. Residues: CASSSRLAGASGANVLTF.

The chain recombines TRBV24-1 with TRBJ1-6; TRBD1 matches 7 bases. The CDR3 extends over 18 amino acids. CDR1 and CDR2 (germline): KGHDR, SFDVKD. Germline trimming cut 5 bases from V and 7 bases from J; bases unmatched to any gene: 16. CDR3 nucleotide sequence: TGTGCCACCAGTGCTCCGGACAGGAATCGTGTGGGCAATTCACCCCTCCACTTT. Its translation: CATSAPDRNRVGNSPLHF.

The V and J genes are TRBV5-1 and TRBJ2-3, with D possibly being TRBD1 (6 bases). The CDR3 is made up of 13 amino acids. The V end was cut by 3 bases, the J end by 4 bases, with 9 bases between. CDR1 is SGHRS, CDR2 YFSETQ, per germline. The CDR3 region is CASSWGQSDTQYF. In DNA form, the CDR3 reads TGCGCCAGCAGCTGGGGACAATCAGATACGCAGTATTTT.

V gene TRBV20-1 combines with J gene TRBJ2-3, with D possibly being TRBD2 (7 bases). Germline V lookup: CDR1 DFQATT, CDR2 SNEGSKA (reference sequence). CDR3 length equals 15 residues. The V end was cut by 3 bases, the J end by 0 bases, with 13 bases between. The DNA of the CDR3 is TGCAGTGCTAGCGGGGGGCCCACTAGCACAGATACGCAGTATTTT. It is translated as CSASGGPTSTDTQYF.

This chain joins TRBV4-2 and TRBJ2-3; 12 bases are shared with TRBD2. The CDR3 contains 14 residues. J was trimmed by 8 bases and V by 2 bases; bases with no gene match: 2. Germline lookup yields CDR1 LGHNA and CDR2 YNFKEQ. CDR3 in DNA: TGTGCCAGCAGCCAACCACTAGCGGGGGGTACGCAGTATTTT. Its protein is CASSQPLAGGTQYF.

Only a few counts were recorded for this clonotype. V usage is TRBV29-1 and J usage is TRBJ1-1; D unresolved. Germline V lookup: CDR1 SQVTM, CDR2 ANQGSEA. This CDR3 has 15 residues. V was shortened by 2 bases and J by 4 bases, with 17 bases between the two germline ends. The CDR3 here is CSVEYLDTSGTEAFF. In DNA form, the CDR3 reads TGCAGCGTTGAATACCTCGACACCTCGGGCACTGAAGCTTTCTTT.

V gene TRBV20-1 combines with J gene TRBJ2-7; perhaps TRBD2 as D (6 bases). Trimming stripped 2 bases from V and 4 bases from J, with 9 bases between. CDR3 length: 12 amino acids. Germline CDR1 is DFQATT and CDR2 is SNEGSKA (reference sequence). CDR3 sequence (DNA): TGCAGTGCTAGACCTAGCGCTTACGAGCAGTACTTC. Its translation: CSARPSAYEQYF.

The chain combines TRBV28 with TRBJ1-1; D gene uncertain. Germline V gives CDR1 MDHEN, CDR2 SYDVKM. The CDR3 is 11 residues long. Trimming took off 8 bases at V and 7 bases at J, with 11 bases between the two ends. The CDR3 DNA sequence: TGTGCCAGCCATGTCAACGGTGAAGCTTTCTTT. It encodes CASHVNGEAFF.

The rearrangement joins TRBV29-1 to TRBJ2-5; a weak D match, TRBD1 (7 bases). The V gene lost 5 bases and the J gene lost 2 bases, with 15 bases spanning the gap. Germline lookup yields CDR1 SQVTM and CDR2 ANQGSEA. This CDR3 is 14 amino acids long. The CDR3, as DNA: TGCAGCGTTTCGCGGGACAGTGTACAAGAGACCCAGTACTTC. Protein: CSVSRDSVQETQYF.